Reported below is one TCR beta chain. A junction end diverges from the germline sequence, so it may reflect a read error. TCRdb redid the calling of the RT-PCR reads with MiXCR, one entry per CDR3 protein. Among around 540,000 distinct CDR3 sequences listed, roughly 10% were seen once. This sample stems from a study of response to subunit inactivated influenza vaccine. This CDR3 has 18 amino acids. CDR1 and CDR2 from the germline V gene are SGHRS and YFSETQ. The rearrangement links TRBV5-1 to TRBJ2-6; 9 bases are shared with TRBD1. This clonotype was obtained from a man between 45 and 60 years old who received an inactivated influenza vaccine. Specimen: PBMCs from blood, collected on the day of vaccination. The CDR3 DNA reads TGTGCCAGCAGCAGACCCGGGACAGGGATCTCTGGGGCCAACGTCCTGACTTTC. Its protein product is CASSRPGTGISGANVLTF.